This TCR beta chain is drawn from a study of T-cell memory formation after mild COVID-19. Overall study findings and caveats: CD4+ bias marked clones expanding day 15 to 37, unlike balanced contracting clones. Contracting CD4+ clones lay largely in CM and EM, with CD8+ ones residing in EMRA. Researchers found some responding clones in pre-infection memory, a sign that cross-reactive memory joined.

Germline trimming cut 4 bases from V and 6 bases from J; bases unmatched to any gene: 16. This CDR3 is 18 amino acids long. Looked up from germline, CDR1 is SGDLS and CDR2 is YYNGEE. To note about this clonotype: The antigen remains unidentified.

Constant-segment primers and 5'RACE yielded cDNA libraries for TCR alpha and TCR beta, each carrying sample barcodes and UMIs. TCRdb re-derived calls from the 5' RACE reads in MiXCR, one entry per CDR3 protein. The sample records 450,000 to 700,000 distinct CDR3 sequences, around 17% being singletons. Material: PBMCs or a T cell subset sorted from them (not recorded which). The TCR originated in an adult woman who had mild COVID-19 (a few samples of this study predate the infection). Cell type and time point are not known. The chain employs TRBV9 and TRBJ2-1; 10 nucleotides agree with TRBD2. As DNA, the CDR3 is TGTGCCAGCAGCCCCCAAGTAGCGGGGGGACGTATCTTCAATGAGCAGTTCTTC. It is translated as CASSPQVAGGRIFNEQFF.